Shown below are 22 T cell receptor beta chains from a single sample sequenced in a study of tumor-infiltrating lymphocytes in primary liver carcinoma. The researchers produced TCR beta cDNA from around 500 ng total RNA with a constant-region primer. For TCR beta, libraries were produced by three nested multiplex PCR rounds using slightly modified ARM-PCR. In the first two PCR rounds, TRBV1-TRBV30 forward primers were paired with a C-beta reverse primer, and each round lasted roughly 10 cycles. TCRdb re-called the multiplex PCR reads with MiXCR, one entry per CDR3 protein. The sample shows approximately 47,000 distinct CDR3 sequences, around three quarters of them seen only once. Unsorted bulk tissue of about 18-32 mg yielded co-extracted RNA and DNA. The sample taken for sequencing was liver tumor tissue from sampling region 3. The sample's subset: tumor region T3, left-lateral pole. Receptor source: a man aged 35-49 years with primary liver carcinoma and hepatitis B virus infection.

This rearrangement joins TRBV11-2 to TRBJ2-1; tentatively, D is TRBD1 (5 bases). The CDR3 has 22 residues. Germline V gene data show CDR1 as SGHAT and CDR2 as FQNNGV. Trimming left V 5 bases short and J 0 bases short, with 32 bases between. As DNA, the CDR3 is TGTGCCAGCAGCCTCTCCTACCCGGGTCCCGTGAAACAGGTTTGCTCCTACAATGAGCAGTTCTTC. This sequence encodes CASSLSYPGPVKQVCSYNEQFF.

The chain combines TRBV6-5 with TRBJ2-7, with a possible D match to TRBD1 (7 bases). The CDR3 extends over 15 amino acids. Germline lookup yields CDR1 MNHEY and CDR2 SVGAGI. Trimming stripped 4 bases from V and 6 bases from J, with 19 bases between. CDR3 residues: CASSSFSRGASEQYF. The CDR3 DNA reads TGTGCCAGCAGTTCCTTTAGCAGGGGGGCCTCCGAGCAGTACTTC.

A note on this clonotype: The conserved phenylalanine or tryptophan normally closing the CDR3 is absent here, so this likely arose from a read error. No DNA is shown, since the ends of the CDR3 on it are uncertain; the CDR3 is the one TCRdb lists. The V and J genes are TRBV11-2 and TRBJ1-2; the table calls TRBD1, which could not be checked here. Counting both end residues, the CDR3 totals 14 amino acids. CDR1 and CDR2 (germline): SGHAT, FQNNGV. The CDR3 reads CASSLADRDYGCTI.

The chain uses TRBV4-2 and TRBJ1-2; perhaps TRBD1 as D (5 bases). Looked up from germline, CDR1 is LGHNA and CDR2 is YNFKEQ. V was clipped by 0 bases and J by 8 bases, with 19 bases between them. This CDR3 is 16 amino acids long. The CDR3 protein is CASSQDWGQVGQGYTF. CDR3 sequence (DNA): TGTGCCAGCAGCCAAGATTGGGGTCAAGTGGGGCAAGGCTACACCTTC.

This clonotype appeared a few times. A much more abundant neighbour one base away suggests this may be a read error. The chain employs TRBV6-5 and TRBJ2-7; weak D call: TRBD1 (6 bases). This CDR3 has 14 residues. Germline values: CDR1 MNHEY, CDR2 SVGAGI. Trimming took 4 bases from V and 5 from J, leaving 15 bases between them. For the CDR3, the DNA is TGTGCCAGCAGTTCCGGGACACTCGGCAACGAGCAGTACTTC. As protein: CASSSGTLGNEQYF.

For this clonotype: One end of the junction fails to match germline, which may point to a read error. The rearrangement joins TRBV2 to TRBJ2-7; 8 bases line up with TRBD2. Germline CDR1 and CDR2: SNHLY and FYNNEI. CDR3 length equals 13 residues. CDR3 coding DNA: TGTGTCAGCAGTGACGGGAGGGCTGTCGAGCAGTACTTC. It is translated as CVSSDGRAVEQYF.

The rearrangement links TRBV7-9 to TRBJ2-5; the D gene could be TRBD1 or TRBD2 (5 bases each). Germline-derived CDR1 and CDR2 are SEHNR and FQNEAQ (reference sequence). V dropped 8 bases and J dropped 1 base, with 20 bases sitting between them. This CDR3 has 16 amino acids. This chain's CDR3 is CASGSRDRGVQETQYF. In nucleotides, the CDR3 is TGTGCCAGCGGCTCCCGGGATAGGGGAGTCCAAGAGACCCAGTACTTC.

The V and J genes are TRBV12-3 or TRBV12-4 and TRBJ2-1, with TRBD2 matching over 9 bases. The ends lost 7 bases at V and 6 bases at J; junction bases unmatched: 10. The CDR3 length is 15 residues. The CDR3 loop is CASTPGTSIPNEQFF. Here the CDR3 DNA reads TGTGCCAGCACCCCCGGGACTAGCATCCCCAATGAGCAGTTCTTC.

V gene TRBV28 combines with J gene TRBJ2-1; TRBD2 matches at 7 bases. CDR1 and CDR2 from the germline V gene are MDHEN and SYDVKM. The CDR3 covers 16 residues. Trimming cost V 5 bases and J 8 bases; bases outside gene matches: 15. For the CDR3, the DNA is TGTGCCAGCAGTAGTCCGACTAGCTGGAGTAGTGATGAGCAGTTCTTC. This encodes CASSSPTSWSSDEQFF.

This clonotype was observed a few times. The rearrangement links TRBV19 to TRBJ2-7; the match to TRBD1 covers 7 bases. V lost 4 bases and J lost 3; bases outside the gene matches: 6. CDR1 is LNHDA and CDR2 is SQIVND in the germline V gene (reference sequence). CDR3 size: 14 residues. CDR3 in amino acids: CASSKSTGVYEQYF. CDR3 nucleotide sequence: TGTGCCAGTAGTAAGTCCACAGGGGTCTACGAGCAGTACTTC.

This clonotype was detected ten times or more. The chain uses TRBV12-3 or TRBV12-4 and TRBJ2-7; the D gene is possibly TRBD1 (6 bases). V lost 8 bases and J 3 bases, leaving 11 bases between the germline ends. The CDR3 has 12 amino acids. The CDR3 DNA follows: TGTGCCAGCTCGATAGGGGGCTACGAGCAGTACTTC. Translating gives CASSIGGYEQYF.

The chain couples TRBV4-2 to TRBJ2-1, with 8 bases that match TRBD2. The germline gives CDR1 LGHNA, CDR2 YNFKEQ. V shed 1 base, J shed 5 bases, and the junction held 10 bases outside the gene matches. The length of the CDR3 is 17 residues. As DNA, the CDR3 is TGTGCCAGCAGCCAAGGTGCAACGGGAGGGCACCACAATGAGCAGTTCTTC. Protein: CASSQGATGGHHNEQFF.

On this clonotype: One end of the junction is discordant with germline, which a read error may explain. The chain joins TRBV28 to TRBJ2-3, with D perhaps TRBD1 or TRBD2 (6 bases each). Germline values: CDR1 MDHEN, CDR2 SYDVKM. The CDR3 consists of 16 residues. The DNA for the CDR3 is TGTGCCAGCCCTCCTTCACCGGGGGCCTTCGAGGATATGCAGTATTTT. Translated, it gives CASPPSPGAFEDMQYF.

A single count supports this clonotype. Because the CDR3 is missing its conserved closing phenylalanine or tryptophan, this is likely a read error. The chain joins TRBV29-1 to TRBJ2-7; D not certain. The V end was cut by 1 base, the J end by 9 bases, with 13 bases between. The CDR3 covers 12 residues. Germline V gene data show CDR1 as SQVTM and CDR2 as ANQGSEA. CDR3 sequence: CSVEVRTNGQYY. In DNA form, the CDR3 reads TGCAGCGTTGAAGTAAGAACAAACGGGCAGTACTAC.

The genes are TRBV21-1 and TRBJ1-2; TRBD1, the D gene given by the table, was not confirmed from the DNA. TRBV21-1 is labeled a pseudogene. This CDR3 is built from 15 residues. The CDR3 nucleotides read TGTGCCAGCGACTACCCCACAGGGGGGCTCTATGGCTACACCTTC. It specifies CASDYPTGGLYGYTF.

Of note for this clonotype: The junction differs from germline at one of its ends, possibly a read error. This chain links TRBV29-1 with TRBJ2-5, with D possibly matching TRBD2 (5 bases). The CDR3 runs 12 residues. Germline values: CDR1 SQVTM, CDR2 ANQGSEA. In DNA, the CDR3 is TGCAATGTTGTCGGGGTGGGAGAGACCCAGTACTTT. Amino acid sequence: CNVVGVGETQYF.

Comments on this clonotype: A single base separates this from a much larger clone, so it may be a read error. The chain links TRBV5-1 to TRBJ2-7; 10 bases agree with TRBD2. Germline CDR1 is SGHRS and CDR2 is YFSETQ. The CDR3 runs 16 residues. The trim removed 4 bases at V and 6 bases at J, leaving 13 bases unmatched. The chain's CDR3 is CASSLGTSVHGGEQYF. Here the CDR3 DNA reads TGCGCCAGCAGCCTCGGGACTAGCGTACACGGTGGCGAGCAGTACTTC.

DNA for the CDR3: TGTGCCAGCAGCCAAGATACCAGTGGGCATGGTGGAAAGCAGTACTTC. It codes for CASSQDTSGHGGKQYF. J is TRBJ2-7 and V is TRBV4-2; D remains ambiguous. The germline gives CDR1 LGHNA, CDR2 YNFKEQ. The CDR3 consists of 16 residues. Trimming cost V 0 bases and J 8 bases, with 20 bases left between them.

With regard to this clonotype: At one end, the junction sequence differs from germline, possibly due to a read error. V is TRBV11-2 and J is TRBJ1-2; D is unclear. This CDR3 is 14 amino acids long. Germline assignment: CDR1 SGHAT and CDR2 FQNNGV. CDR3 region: CVSSTLGGLRGYTF. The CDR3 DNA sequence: TGTGTCAGCAGCACCCTGGGAGGGCTGCGCGGCTACACCTTC.

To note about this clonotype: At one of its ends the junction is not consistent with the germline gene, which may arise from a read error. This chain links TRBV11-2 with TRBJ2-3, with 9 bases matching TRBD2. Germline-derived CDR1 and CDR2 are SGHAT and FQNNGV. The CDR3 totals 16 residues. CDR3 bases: TGTTCCAGAAGCCCCCAGACTAGCGGCAGCACAGATACGCAGTATTTT. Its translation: CSRSPQTSGSTDTQYF.

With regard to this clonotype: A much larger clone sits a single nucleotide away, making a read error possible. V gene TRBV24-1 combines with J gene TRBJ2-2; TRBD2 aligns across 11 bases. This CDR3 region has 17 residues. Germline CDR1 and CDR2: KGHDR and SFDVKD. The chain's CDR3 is CDTSDRTSGSSSGELFF. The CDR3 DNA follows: TGTGACACCAGTGACCGAACTAGCGGGAGTTCGAGCGGGGAGCTGTTTTTT.

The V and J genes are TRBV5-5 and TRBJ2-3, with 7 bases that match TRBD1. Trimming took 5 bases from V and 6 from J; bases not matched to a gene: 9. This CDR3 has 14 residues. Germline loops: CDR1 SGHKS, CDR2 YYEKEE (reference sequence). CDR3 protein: CASSLHDRVDTQYF. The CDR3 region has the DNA TGTGCCAGCAGTTTGCATGACAGGGTGGATACGCAGTATTTT.